Described below is a single T cell receptor beta chain sequence and its context. Its antigen is unknown. No base qualities exist here, and no much larger clone lies one base off it. The sample is drawn from a study of cytomegalovirus exposure and HLA in healthy donors (TCRdb year 2017). In terms of the full investigation: According to a later analysis, the roughly 120 validation repertoires were produced on the same platform as the roughly 600 repertoires of the first cohort. The aim of the study was to test whether cataloging public T cell receptors could identify signatures of past pathogen exposure. Along with the approximately 670-subject first cohort, a separate validation cohort of over 90 different subjects was used. To predict cytomegalovirus infection status, the study brought together high-throughput TCR immunosequencing, statistical association of individual TCRs with disease status, and machine learning. What the authors observed across the whole study: The study gave a list of about 150 TCR beta chains associated with cytomegalovirus. Three of the identified cytomegalovirus-associated TCR beta chains were confirmed in vitro to be specific for cytomegalovirus antigens. Cytomegalovirus status was reported to be diagnosed by the classifier with high specificity and sensitivity in both the original and validation cohorts. Of the cluster scores, 90% to 95% were above 0 in a later analysis, which found that TCRs clustered in the first cohort also tended to co-occur in the 120 validation repertoires. Most TCR sequences were seen in very few donors, while some public TCRs were found in many individuals. According to the authors, the approach could potentially be generalized to other disease states and immunological phenotypes. A later analysis lacked HLA typing for the validation cohort, so it scored co-occurrence in that cohort across all 130 or so repertoires.

Counted from cysteine to phenylalanine, this CDR3 has 11 amino acids. The DNA shown is the 33-base CDR3, in frame from base 1. Taken from the germline V gene (reference sequence), the CDR1 and CDR2 loops are DFQATT and SNEGSKA. A distance of 5 bases separates the germline ends of V and J, which lose 3 bases and 5 bases respectively. Libraries were made using the immunoSEQ multiplex PCR assay. As for the authors' bioinformatics: A statistical classification framework was developed to diagnose cytomegalovirus status using the catalog of TCR beta chain sequences. Here the immuneACCESS table is served through TCRdb, limited to in-frame sequences with V and J called. Missing clones are a known gap in these copies; in checked studies unresolved V genes cover under half, and the rest lacks a known reason. That table furnishes V, J and clone size, whereas the DNA furnished D and trimming. Recorded for this sample are around 150,000 clones; 85% to 90% of them occurred a single time. The ten largest clones represent 5.5% to 6% of the sample.

Donors formed part of the validation cohort, which comprised over a hundred subjects and was distinct from the first cohort of 550 to 850 subjects. Sample: PBMCs. The rearranged segments are TRBV20-1 and TRBJ2-1; the D segment cannot be called with confidence. The origin of this receptor is a woman in her twenties or thirties in good health and CMV-seronegative. DNA sequence: TGCAGTGCTAGCCAGAACAATGAGCAGTTCTTC. Translated, this is CSASQNNEQFF.